The TCR beta chain under discussion was sequenced for a study of T cells in Graves' hyperthyroidism and ophthalmopathy. Whole-study findings and limits: Ophthalmopathy got predicted by the model a median approximately six months before its onset. Also found in blood were most expanded thyroid clonotypes above 0.001.

Germline CDR1 and CDR2: SGHVS and FQNEAQ. V shed 5 bases, J shed 0 bases, and the junction held 11 bases outside the gene matches. The CDR3 length is 17 residues. Ophthalmopathy cases scored 3 or more on the Clinical Activity Score and 4 or more on NOSPECS grade, with duration below 3 months. Used for diagnoses were clinical symptoms, serum thyroxine and TRAb, thyroid ultrasound and orbital computed tomography. The CDR3 regions of TCR beta were amplified from RNA transcripts. The TCR CDR3 first-round RT-PCR relied on the HTBI primer set. TCRdb recomputed calls from the multiplex PCR reads with MiXCR, one row per CDR3 protein. The data show 500,000 to 650,000 distinct CDR3 sequences, 20% seen once. In its sample, this clonotype was seen many times. Its target is not known.

This TCR came from a man between 40 and 49 years old with Graves' ophthalmopathy. Sequencing used blood. The chain employs TRBV7-8 and TRBJ1-1; 8 nucleotides line up with TRBD1. Here the CDR3 reads CASSPIRTGLVNTEAFF. The CDR3 nucleotides are TGTGCCAGCAGCCCTATCCGGACAGGGTTGGTGAACACTGAAGCTTTCTTT.